A single T cell receptor beta chain is shown here with its context. This may come from a read error, since a much larger clone is one base off. The entry originates in a study of blood T cells in healthy people across ages. The extraction recovered at least 5 micrograms of total RNA per sample. Using a J-beta primer mix together with a sample-barcoded 5' primer, a second PCR was run for roughly 7 to 12 cycles. TCRdb re-called the 5' RACE reads through MiXCR, storing one row per CDR3 protein. The repertoire holds about 700,000 distinct CDR3 sequences, with roughly 32% as singletons. This CDR3 comprises 15 residues. Germline V gene lookup returns CDR1 LGHNA and CDR2 YSLEER.

The TCR was taken from a woman older than 75 in good health. V usage is TRBV4-3 and J usage is TRBJ2-5, with 8 nucleotides matching TRBD1. The DNA end is a closer match to TRBJ2-7, so the J assignment may be wrong. Sequencing input: blood. CDR3: CASSQEGGQAYEQYF. The CDR3 DNA is TGCGCCAGCAGCCAAGAGGGGGGACAGGCCTACGAGCAGTACTTC.